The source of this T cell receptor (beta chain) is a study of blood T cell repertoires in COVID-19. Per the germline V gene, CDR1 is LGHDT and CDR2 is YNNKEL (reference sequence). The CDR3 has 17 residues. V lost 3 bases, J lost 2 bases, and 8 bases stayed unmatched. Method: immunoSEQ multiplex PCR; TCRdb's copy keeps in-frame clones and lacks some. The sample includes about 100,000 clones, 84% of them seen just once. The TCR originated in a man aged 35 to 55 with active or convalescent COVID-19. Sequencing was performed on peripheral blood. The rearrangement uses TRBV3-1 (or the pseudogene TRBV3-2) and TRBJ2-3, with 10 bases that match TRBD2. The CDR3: CASSHALAGASTDTQYF. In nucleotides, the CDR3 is TGTGCCAGCAGCCACGCTCTAGCGGGGGCCTCCACAGATACGCAGTATTTT.